This TCR beta chain is drawn from a study of OX40 agonist ivuxolimab in advanced cancers. Study summary: Earlier treatment with anti-PD-1, anti-PD-L1 or anti-CTLA-4 was permitted, and over 35% had received some.

The V gene lost 5 bases and the J gene lost 5 bases, with 18 bases spanning the gap. The CDR3 consists of 15 residues. Germline CDR1 is SGHTA and CDR2 is FQGTGA. About this clone itself: No antigen is known for it.

Produced via immunoSEQ multiplex PCR; TCRdb's table is partial and in-frame only. In the table there are about 94,000 clones, 90% to 95% of which are singletons. The study's findings and limits: CD4+ and CD8+ blood T cells expanded clonally by week 6 at 0.1 to 3.0 mg/kg.

The chain links TRBV7-3 to TRBJ2-5, with TRBD1 as a possible D gene (6 bases). The clonotype comes from an adult with an advanced solid tumor such as melanoma, head and neck, liver or kidney cancer. Sequences were derived from CD4+ or CD8+ T cells sorted from blood, sampled in a trial of the OX40 agonist ivuxolimab. CDR3 protein: CASSLHPGQGETQYF. CDR3 nucleotide sequence: TGTGCCAGCAGCCTACACCCGGGACAAGGGGAGACCCAGTACTTC.